Listed here is a single T cell receptor beta chain. Its antigen is undetermined. The data stem from a study of CD8 T cells in ankylosing spondylitis. Regarding the study as a whole: Some of these motif variants have turned up before, in reports on reactive arthritis synovial fluid and blood. Typical of ankylosing spondylitis blood, it appeared, was a TCR beta motif of about eight highly homologous variants.

The TCR beta libraries were generated through quantitative 5'-RACE incorporating molecular barcodes. TCRdb reprocessed the 5' RACE reads with MiXCR, giving one entry per CDR3 protein. The profile shows some 130,000 distinct CDR3 sequences, approximately 13% of them singletons. Germline V lookup: CDR1 DFQATT, CDR2 SNEGSKA (reference sequence). This CDR3 spans 16 amino acids. V dropped 5 bases and J dropped 4; count of bases not matched to a gene: 16. V and J are TRBV20-1 and TRBJ1-1, with 7 bases identical to TRBD1. This TCR derives from a female donor with ankylosing spondylitis or in good health (not recorded which). Sequenced material: blood, either unsorted or a sorted T cell fraction (not recorded which). CDR3 nucleotides: TGCAGTGCTCCAATGCCCAGGGGGGGACGGTTCACTGAAGCTTTCTTT. It yields the protein CSAPMPRGGRFTEAFF.